Sequencing of this T cell receptor (beta chain) was carried out in a study of T cell changes during pregnancy in multiple sclerosis. V lost 2 bases to trimming and J lost 4 bases, with 18 bases between them. Germline V lookup: CDR1 SGHRS, CDR2 YFSETQ. The CDR3 extends over 16 amino acids. Some clones are missing from TCRdb's copy, which holds only in-frame ones; the method was immunoSEQ multiplex PCR. The repertoire holds roughly 40,000 clones, roughly 91% seen once, with under 0.65% in the top ten. The chain links TRBV5-1 to TRBJ2-5; D remains ambiguous. This TCR was recovered from a female donor with multiple sclerosis, enrolled in a pregnancy study. The sequences come from CD4+ T cells from peripheral blood mononuclear cells, collected in the first trimester of pregnancy. Here the CDR3 DNA reads TGCGCCAGCAGCTTCTCCCTTGACGGGTTTTCAGAGACCCAGTACTTC. It codes for CASSFSLDGFSETQYF.